These T cell receptor beta chains were read from a single sample in a study of OX40 agonist ivuxolimab in advanced cancers. Produced via immunoSEQ multiplex PCR; TCRdb's table is partial and in-frame only. The sample shows roughly 60,000 clones, about 82% of them seen only once. The starting material was CD4+ or CD8+ T cells sorted from blood, obtained in a trial of the OX40 agonist ivuxolimab. The receptors stem from an adult with an advanced solid tumor such as melanoma, head and neck, liver or kidney cancer. The CDR3 runs from the conserved cysteine through the conserved F or W. The order of the fields is clone size, V gene, J gene, D gene, CDR3 DNA, CDR3 protein. D genes are given only for firm matches. Only part of the rows carry a size: once, few, many, or a class if the clone is expanded.

clone_size: NA
v_call: TRBV7-2
j_call: TRBJ2-1
d_call: NA
cdr3_nt: TGTGCCAGCAGACCCCTGACGGGGAGCTCCTACAATGAGCAGTTCTTC
cdr3_aa: CASRPLTGSSYNEQFF

clone_size: few
v_call: TRBV6-1
j_call: TRBJ2-3
d_call: TRBD2
cdr3_nt: TGTGCCAGCACCCCGGGGGGGGCAGATACGCAGTATTTT
cdr3_aa: CASTPGGADTQYF

clone_size: NA
v_call: TRBV7-2
j_call: TRBJ1-6
d_call: NA
cdr3_nt: TGTGCCAGCAGCACGACGTCAGAATCACCCCTCCACTTT
cdr3_aa: CASSTTSESPLHF

clone_size: NA
v_call: TRBV7-2
j_call: TRBJ2-1
d_call: NA
cdr3_nt: TGTGCCAGCAGCTTCACCTATAGGACGGTCTTTATCTTC
cdr3_aa: CASSFTYRTVFIF

clone_size: NA
v_call: TRBV28
j_call: TRBJ2-6
d_call: NA
cdr3_nt: TGTGCCAGCAGCCCAGAAGATGGGGGATACGGGGCCAACGTCCTGACTTTC
cdr3_aa: CASSPEDGGYGANVLTF

clone_size: NA
v_call: TRBV5-4
j_call: TRBJ2-5
d_call: TRBD2
cdr3_nt: TGTGCCAGCAGCTTGGCCGGCGGGAGCGGGGGACAAGAGACCCAGTACTTC
cdr3_aa: CASSLAGGSGGQETQYF

clone_size: NA
v_call: TRBV7-2
j_call: TRBJ1-2
d_call: NA
cdr3_nt: TGTGCCAGCAGCTTATCTCGGGGAAGCAACTATGGCTACACCTTC
cdr3_aa: CASSLSRGSNYGYTF

clone_size: medium-sized
v_call: TRBV6-5
j_call: TRBJ2-6
d_call: NA
cdr3_nt: TGTGCCAGCAGTAGAGGGAGTTCCCAGGCCAACGTCCTGACTTTC
cdr3_aa: CASSRGSSQANVLTF

clone_size: NA
v_call: TRBV7-2
j_call: TRBJ1-2
d_call: NA
cdr3_nt: TGTGCCAGCAGCTTAGCGTCAGGGGCGGGCTATGGCTACACCTTC
cdr3_aa: CASSLASGAGYGYTF

clone_size: NA
v_call: TRBV18
j_call: TRBJ2-3
d_call: NA
cdr3_nt: TGTGCCAGCTCACTGTCGGGACACCCAGGCCGAACAGATACGCAGTATTTT
cdr3_aa: CASSLSGHPGRTDTQYF

clone_size: NA
v_call: TRBV15
j_call: TRBJ1-4
d_call: NA
cdr3_nt: TGTGCCACCAGCAGAGGAGGGGCATGGGGTAATCAAAAACTGTTTTTT
cdr3_aa: CATSRGGAWGNQKLFF

clone_size: NA
v_call: TRBV2
j_call: TRBJ1-6
d_call: TRBD1
cdr3_nt: TGTGCCAGCAGTCCCCAGGGGGCTCATAATTCACCCCTCCACTTT
cdr3_aa: CASSPQGAHNSPLHF

clone_size: medium-sized
v_call: TRBV5-5
j_call: TRBJ2-7
d_call: NA
cdr3_nt: TGTGCCAGCAGCTTCCTCTACGAGCAGTACTTC
cdr3_aa: CASSFLYEQYF

clone_size: NA
v_call: TRBV6-6
j_call: TRBJ2-7
d_call: NA
cdr3_nt: TGTGCCAGCAGTTACTCGTTGGGCGAGCAGCAGTACTTC
cdr3_aa: CASSYSLGEQQYF

clone_size: NA
v_call: TRBV5-4
j_call: TRBJ1-4
d_call: NA
cdr3_nt: TGTGCCAGCAGCCCCGGATCGGCCTTTGATGAAAAACTGTTTTTT
cdr3_aa: CASSPGSAFDEKLFF

clone_size: NA
v_call: TRBV5-4
j_call: TRBJ2-2
d_call: TRBD1
cdr3_nt: TGTGCCAGCAGCTTGGGGACAGGGGCTAACACCGGGGAGCTGTTTTTT
cdr3_aa: CASSLGTGANTGELFF

clone_size: NA
v_call: TRBV12-5
j_call: TRBJ1-3
d_call: NA
cdr3_nt: TGTGCTAGTGCCATTGCTGGAGCGGGTAAAGGAAACACCATATATTTT
cdr3_aa: CASAIAGAGKGNTIYF

clone_size: NA
v_call: TRBV29-1
j_call: TRBJ2-3
d_call: NA
cdr3_nt: TGCAGCGTGTGGGAACAGGGAACATCAGATACGCAGTATTTT
cdr3_aa: CSVWEQGTSDTQYF

clone_size: NA
v_call: TRBV5-1
j_call: TRBJ2-1
d_call: TRBD1
cdr3_nt: TGCGCCAGCAGCGAAACAGGGGCTCCCTACAATGAGCAGTTCTTC
cdr3_aa: CASSETGAPYNEQFF

clone_size: NA
v_call: TRBV10-3
j_call: TRBJ2-1
d_call: TRBD1
cdr3_nt: TGTGCCATCAGTGATAGGGCGGGGACAGGGGGCGGTGAGCAGTTCTTC
cdr3_aa: CAISDRAGTGGGEQFF

clone_size: NA
v_call: TRBV25-1
j_call: TRBJ1-1
d_call: NA
cdr3_nt: TGTGCCAGCAGTGAATATGTATCCCCTGAAGCTTTCTTT
cdr3_aa: CASSEYVSPEAFF

clone_size: NA
v_call: TRBV6-5
j_call: TRBJ1-1
d_call: NA
cdr3_nt: TGTGCCAGCAGTTACGGGGCGGTGAACACTGAAGCTTTCTTT
cdr3_aa: CASSYGAVNTEAFF

clone_size: NA
v_call: TRBV7-9
j_call: TRBJ2-1
d_call: TRBD2
cdr3_nt: TGTGCCAGCAGCTCTGGACTAGCGGGGGGTTTCGTGGTCTACAATGAGCAGTTCTTC
cdr3_aa: CASSSGLAGGFVVYNEQFF

clone_size: NA
v_call: TRBV11-2
j_call: TRBJ1-1
d_call: NA
cdr3_nt: TGTGCCAGCAGCGGTCTCGGGAACTCCCTGGAAAACACTGAAGCTTTCTTT
cdr3_aa: CASSGLGNSLENTEAFF

clone_size: once
v_call: TRBV14
j_call: TRBJ2-1
d_call: NA
cdr3_nt: TGTGCCAGCAGCCAAGGCGGAAGCTACAATGAGCAGTTCTTC
cdr3_aa: CASSQGGSYNEQFF

clone_size: few
v_call: TRBV15
j_call: TRBJ1-6
d_call: NA
cdr3_nt: TGTGCCACCAGCAGAGTACAGGTTAATTCACCCCTCCACTTT
cdr3_aa: CATSRVQVNSPLHF